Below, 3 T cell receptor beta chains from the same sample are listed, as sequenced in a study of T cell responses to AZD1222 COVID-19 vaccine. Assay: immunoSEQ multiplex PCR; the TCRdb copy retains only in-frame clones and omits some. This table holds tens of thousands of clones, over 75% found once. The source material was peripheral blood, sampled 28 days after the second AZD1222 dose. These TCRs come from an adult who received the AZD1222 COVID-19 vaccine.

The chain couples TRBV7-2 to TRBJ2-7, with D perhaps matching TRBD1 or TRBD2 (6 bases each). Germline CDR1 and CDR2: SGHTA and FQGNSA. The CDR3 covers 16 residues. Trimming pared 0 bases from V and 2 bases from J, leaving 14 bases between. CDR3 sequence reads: CASSLARGGGAYEQYF. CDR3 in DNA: TGTGCCAGCAGCTTAGCGCGTGGAGGGGGAGCCTACGAGCAGTACTTC.

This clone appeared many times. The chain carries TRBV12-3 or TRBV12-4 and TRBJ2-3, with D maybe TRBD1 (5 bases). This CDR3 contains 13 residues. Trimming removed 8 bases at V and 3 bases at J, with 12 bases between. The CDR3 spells CASDPGLTDTQYF. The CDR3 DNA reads TGTGCCAGCGATCCAGGGCTGACAGATACGCAGTATTTT.

The CDR3 here is CASSFASGQETQYF. The CDR3 DNA sequence: TGTGCCAGCAGTTTTGCTAGCGGCCAAGAGACCCAGTACTTC. V gene TRBV27 combines with J gene TRBJ2-5, with 7 bases identical to TRBD2. Germline CDR1 MNHEY, CDR2 SMNVEV (reference sequence). The ends lost 3 bases at V and 1 base at J; junction bases unmatched: 2. The CDR3 runs 14 residues.